The next 22 T cell receptor beta chains were all read from a single sample in a study of beta chain features in type 1 diabetes. Findings and caveats of the study: TCRB CDR3s were moderately but significantly shorter in Type 1 diabetes patients in all four CD4+ subsets.

Antigens for these TCRs are unknown. Every isolated RNA sample was fully reverse transcribed, so sequencing captured expressed TCRB transcripts. Clones were read by immunoSEQ multiplex PCR, and TCRdb kept only the in-frame ones, dropping some. The table has under 850,000 clones, under 15% seen once. Sample: naive CD4+ T cells from blood. The receptor set was obtained from a man younger than 35 with type 1 diabetes.

This clone appeared a few times. The junction departs from germline at one end; a sequencing error may be responsible. The chain is built from TRBV7-7 and TRBJ2-2, with 8 positions matching TRBD2. The V gene's germline CDR1 is SSHAT and CDR2 FNYEAQ (reference sequence). CDR3 length: 15 residues. The CDR3: CASSLGLASTGELFF. The DNA of the CDR3 is TGTGCTAGCAGCCTCGGACTAGCTAGCACCGGGGAGCTGTTTTTT. Full variable domain (outside the CDR3, taken from reference TRBV7-7 and TRBJ2-2): GAGVSQSPRYKVTKRGQDVTLRCDPISSHATLYWYQQALGQGPEFLTYFNYEAQPDKSGLPSDRFSAERPEGSISTLTIQRTEQRDSAMYRCASSLGLASTGELFFGEGSRLTVL.

The V and J genes are TRBV18 and TRBJ1-2; weak D call: TRBD1 (5 bases). The length of the CDR3 is 13 residues. V lost 4 bases, J lost 6 bases, and 12 bases lay in between. Germline assignment: CDR1 KGHSH and CDR2 LQKENI. The chain's CDR3 is CASSLTGTDGYTF. Here the CDR3 DNA reads TGTGCCAGCTCACTTACCGGGACGGATGGCTACACCTTC.

This clone was found once. The chain has TRBV27 and TRBJ2-7; D remains ambiguous. With 4 bases removed from V and 4 bases from J, the gap between germline ends came to 17 bases. Germline V lookup: CDR1 MNHEY, CDR2 SMNVEV (reference sequence). The CDR3 is 15 residues long. In DNA, the CDR3 is TGTGCCAGCAGTTCCCTCGGGTTAAGCACTTACGAGCAGTACTTC. Translating it yields CASSSLGLSTYEQYF.

This clone was detected only a few times. This chain connects TRBV6-5 to TRBJ1-2; a possible D gene is TRBD1 (5 bases). Trimming removed 5 bases from V and 3 bases from J, with 10 bases in between. The germline V gene has CDR1 MNHEY and CDR2 SVGAGI. The CDR3 spans 13 residues. The CDR3 DNA reads TGTGCCAGCAGTCCCGGGACCTACTATGGCTACACCTTC. Its translation: CASSPGTYYGYTF.

This clone was observed a few times. V is TRBV7-3 and J is TRBJ2-3; D remains ambiguous. The CDR3 consists of 13 residues. Trimming removed 2 bases at V and 5 bases at J, with 8 bases between. The V gene's germline CDR1 is SGHTA and CDR2 FQGTGA. CDR3 DNA sequence: TGTGCCAGCAGCTTACCTGGTGGAGATACGCAGTATTTT. Amino acids: CASSLPGGDTQYF.

This clone was observed a few times. The chain has TRBV14 and TRBJ2-7; TRBD1 agrees at 7 bases. The V segment lost 4 bases and the J segment 0 bases; nucleotides outside the gene matches: 12. Germline V CDR1 and CDR2: SGHDN, FVKESK. This CDR3 has 17 residues. The CDR3 nucleotides read TGTGCCAGCAGCCGACAAGTCGGGCAGGGGGACTCCTACGAGCAGTACTTC. Translation gives CASSRQVGQGDSYEQYF.

The CDR3 nucleotides are TGTGCCAGCAGCCAAGTAGGAGGGTTGATGAACACTGAAGCTTTCTTT. Protein product: CASSQVGGLMNTEAFF. The chain joins TRBV14 to TRBJ1-1; D call uncertain. From germline, CDR1 is SGHDN and CDR2 FVKESK. Trimming took off 1 base at V and 0 bases at J, with 12 bases between the two ends. CDR3 length equals 16 residues.

This clone was recorded a few times. The chain employs TRBV7-7 and TRBJ2-2, with TRBD1 matching 7 bases. The CDR3 covers 14 residues. The trim removed 1 base at V and 6 bases at J, leaving 2 bases unmatched. In germline, CDR1 is SSHAT, CDR2 FNYEAQ (reference sequence). CDR3 sequence (DNA): TGTGCCAGCAGCTTAGGACAGGGTGCCGGGGAGCTGTTTTTT. This gives the protein CASSLGQGAGELFF.

This clone has a handful of counts. This sample also contains other DNA sequences that code for the same CDR3. CDR3 amino acids: CASSQEGSTDTQYF. The CDR3 DNA follows: TGTGCCAGCAGCCAAGAAGGGTCCACAGATACGCAGTATTTT. The chain links TRBV4-2 to TRBJ2-3; D call uncertain. The CDR3 loop spans 14 amino acids. CDR1 LGHNA and CDR2 YNFKEQ come from the germline V gene. Deletions cut 0 bases from V and 2 bases from J, with 6 bases between.

This clone was found a few times. This chain joins TRBV6-5 and TRBJ2-1; D possibly corresponds to TRBD2 (6 bases). Germline CDR1 MNHEY, CDR2 SVGAGI. The CDR3 has 11 residues. Trimming left V 2 bases short and J 13 bases short, with 9 bases between. The CDR3 loop reads CASSYRGLQFF. CDR3 nucleotides: TGTGCCAGCAGTTACAGGGGACTTCAGTTCTTC.

The chain is built from TRBV4-1 and TRBJ1-1; D not resolved. Germline CDR1 is MGHRA and CDR2 is YSYEKL. V shed 2 bases and J shed 1 base, with 5 bases lying between them. The CDR3 extends over 13 amino acids. CDR3 sequence reads: CASSQMENTEAFF. The CDR3 bases are TGCGCCAGCAGCCAAATGGAGAACACTGAAGCTTTCTTT.

The chain carries TRBV11-2 and TRBJ2-7; D is perhaps TRBD2 (5 bases). V shed 5 bases and J shed 3 bases, with 20 bases lying between them. From germline, CDR1 is SGHAT and CDR2 FQNNGV. This CDR3 is 16 amino acids long. The CDR3 loop is CASSPGGLADFYEQYF. The CDR3 DNA reads TGTGCCAGCAGCCCCGGCGGACTCGCGGACTTCTACGAGCAGTACTTC.

V usage is TRBV30 and J usage is TRBJ2-7; D is uncertain. Germline V gene lookup returns CDR1 GTSNPN and CDR2 SVGIG (reference sequence). V dropped 1 base and J dropped 9 bases, with 10 bases sitting between them. The CDR3 consists of 11 residues. The CDR3 region is CAWSAQVGQYF. CDR3 DNA sequence: TGTGCCTGGAGTGCCCAGGTTGGGCAGTACTTC.

This clone has just a few counts. The chain is built from TRBV5-1 and TRBJ1-6; TRBD1 matches 12 bases. Germline values: CDR1 SGHRS, CDR2 YFSETQ. The length of the CDR3 is 16 residues. V shed 4 bases and J 7 bases; nucleotides not matched to a gene: 6. The DNA of the CDR3 is TGCGCCAGCAGCACCGGGACAGGGGGCGTAAATTCACCCCTCCACTTT. As protein: CASSTGTGGVNSPLHF.

The chain joins TRBV18 to TRBJ2-5; 10 bases line up with TRBD1. Trimming at V came to 2 bases and at J to 5 bases, leaving 5 bases not matched to a gene. Germline values: CDR1 KGHSH, CDR2 LQKENI. The CDR3 consists of 15 residues. The CDR3 is CASSPSQDRGETQYF. DNA for the CDR3: TGTGCCAGCTCACCAAGTCAGGACAGGGGGGAGACCCAGTACTTC.

This clone was seen a few times. This rearrangement joins TRBV5-1 to TRBJ2-5; TRBD1 or TRBD2 may be the D gene (5 bases each). V was shortened by 0 bases and J by 9 bases, with 15 bases between the two germline ends. This CDR3 has 14 amino acids. Germline lookup yields CDR1 SGHRS and CDR2 YFSETQ. The CDR3 spells CASSLDVRDGPQYF. The CDR3 DNA sequence: TGCGCCAGCAGCTTGGATGTCAGGGACGGTCCCCAGTACTTC.

This chain joins TRBV28 and TRBJ2-2; D may be TRBD1 or TRBD2 (6 bases each). The CDR3 contains 15 residues. Trimming took off 1 base at V and 5 bases at J, with 11 bases between the two ends. Per the germline V gene, CDR1 is MDHEN and CDR2 is SYDVKM. The CDR3 region has the DNA TGTGCCAGCAGTTTATCGGGGGCGGGGACCGGGGAGCTGTTTTTT. It yields the protein CASSLSGAGTGELFF.

The CDR3 is CATLNRDQTPYEQYF. Written as DNA, the CDR3 is TGTGCCACCCTTAACCGGGACCAAACTCCCTACGAGCAGTACTTC. The chain uses TRBV10-3 and TRBJ2-7; perhaps D is TRBD1 or TRBD2 (5 bases each). Germline V gives CDR1 ENHRY, CDR2 SYGVKD. This CDR3 spans 15 amino acids. V was pared by 10 bases and J by 2 bases, with 21 bases between.

The chain links TRBV6-6 to TRBJ1-1; tentative D call: TRBD1 (6 bases). CDR3 length equals 14 residues. CDR1 is MNHNY, CDR2 SVGAGI, per germline (reference sequence). Trimming stripped 2 bases from V and 1 base from J, with 8 bases between. Here the CDR3 DNA reads TGTGCCAGCAGTTACACGGACAGGAACACTGAAGCTTTCTTT. Encoded protein: CASSYTDRNTEAFF.

The rearrangement uses TRBV5-1 and TRBJ2-5, with D maybe TRBD2 (6 bases). Germline V gene lookup returns CDR1 SGHRS and CDR2 YFSETQ. The V gene lost 4 bases and the J gene lost 8 bases, with 9 bases spanning the gap. The CDR3 spans 11 residues. In DNA, the CDR3 is TGCGCCAGCAGCGCGGGACGAACCCAGTACTTC. This sequence encodes CASSAGRTQYF.

The rearrangement uses TRBV27 and TRBJ2-7; 11 bases agree with TRBD2. V lost 5 bases, J lost 6 bases, and 9 bases stayed unmatched. Germline V gives CDR1 MNHEY, CDR2 SMNVEV (reference sequence). The CDR3 consists of 15 residues. The DNA for the CDR3 is TGTGCCAGCAGTCTCATAGCGGGGGGGCCAGGCGAGCAGTACTTC. Its protein is CASSLIAGGPGEQYF.

This chain joins TRBV6-1 and TRBJ2-3, with D possibly matching TRBD2 (6 bases). Germline CDR1 reads MNHNS; CDR2 reads SASEGT. V was cut by 6 bases and J by 0 bases, with 10 bases left in between. The CDR3 is made up of 14 amino acids. CDR3 sequence reads: CASRPSASTDTQYF. The DNA of the CDR3 is TGTGCCAGCAGACCTAGCGCTAGCACAGATACGCAGTATTTT.